This T cell receptor (beta chain) was sequenced in a study of T cell responses to AZD1222 COVID-19 vaccine. Study-level findings and limits: CD4 TCRs associated with vaccination spanned spike, dominating at 160-218 and 743-854. Reports say nearly half of spike-specific TCRs go after unmutated variant regions. All repertoire sampling was performed exclusively after the peak T cell response.

Generated by immunoSEQ multiplex PCR, the TCRdb table keeps only in-frame clones and is missing some. The sample lists 120,000 to 150,000 clones, under 95% occurring once. As to this clone: Its matching antigen is unknown.

CDR1 is SGHNT and CDR2 is YYREEE in the germline V gene (reference sequence). V lost 0 bases and J lost 0, with 9 bases in between. The CDR3 loop spans 15 amino acids. The sample consisted of peripheral blood, taken on day 0 of AZD1222 vaccination. The TCR originated in an adult in good health. The rearrangement uses TRBV5-4 and TRBJ1-2, with D unresolved. CDR3: CASSLGQPTNYGYTF. The CDR3 DNA reads TGTGCCAGCAGCTTGGGGCAGCCAACTAACTATGGCTACACCTTC.